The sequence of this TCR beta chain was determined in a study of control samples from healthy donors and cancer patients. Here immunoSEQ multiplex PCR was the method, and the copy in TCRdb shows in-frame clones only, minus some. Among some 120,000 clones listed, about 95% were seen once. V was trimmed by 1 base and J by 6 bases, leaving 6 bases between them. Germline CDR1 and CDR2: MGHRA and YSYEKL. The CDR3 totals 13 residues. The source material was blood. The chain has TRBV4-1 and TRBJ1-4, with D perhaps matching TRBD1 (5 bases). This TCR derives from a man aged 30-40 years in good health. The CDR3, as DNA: TGCGCCAGCAGCCAAGGGGGGGATGAAAAACTGTTTTTT. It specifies CASSQGGDEKLFF.